Below, one T cell receptor beta chain is given with its context. This entry belongs to a study of shared clonotypes between healthy human individuals. Generated by immunoSEQ multiplex PCR, the TCRdb table keeps only in-frame clones and is missing some. The table has some 2.1 million clones, 85% to 95% seen once; the top ten hold more than 0.1%. Germline CDR1 reads LNHDA; CDR2 reads SQIVND (reference sequence). The length of the CDR3 is 14 residues. V lost 7 bases to trimming and J lost 4 bases; unmatched junction nucleotides: 8. This sequence joins TRBV19 and TRBJ1-2; 8 bases are shared with TRBD1. Sequenced: naive CD4+ T cells sorted from blood. Subset reported: CD45RA+ positively selected. This receptor was identified in a man aged 18 to 29 in good health. The CDR3 here is CASIPQGAGYGYTF. CDR3 nucleotides: TGTGCCAGTATCCCCCAGGGGGCTGGCTATGGCTACACCTTC.